This TCR beta chain stems from a study of T-cell reconstitution after alpha-beta-depleted transplantation in children (dated by TCRdb to 2015 to 2016). Some background on the complete study: T-cell immune reconstitution after TCRalphabeta/CD19-depleted allogeneic hematopoietic cell transplantation in children was quantitatively tracked in the study by means of TCR repertoire profiling.

Library generation was performed with PCR. Instrument used: Illumina HiSeq 2500. Molecular barcoding was employed in the preparation of TCR libraries, with unique molecular identifiers being used to normalize TCRbeta repertoire quantification. TCRdb reprocessing: public reads trimmed at Q25 with fastp, clones called with MiXCR, in-frame beta chains kept. Each CDR3 protein gets just one entry, which takes the most common genes and DNA from the rows behind it. The sample table lists 500,000 or so distinct CDR3 sequences, approximately 10% of them with a count of one. The ten largest clones add up to 14% of the sample. The CDR3 covers 14 residues, taking in both the cysteine and the phenylalanine. CDR3 DNA only is kept here, 42 bases in frame from base 1. Sequences SGHTA (CDR1) and FQGTGA (CDR2) are obtained from the germline V gene. V is pared back by 2 bases and J by 1 base, with 7 bases lying between the germline termini.

The treatment or condition label on this specimen signifies: allogeneic hematopoietic cell transplantation with graft depleted of TCRalphabeta T cells and CD19 B cells. The transplant recipients were children given TCRalphabeta/CD19-depleted allogeneic hematopoietic cell grafts. General study outcomes and caveats: About two months after transplant, the apparently early recovery of alphabetaT-cell counts reportedly depended on just several hundred clones that had expanded rapidly and came from non-depleted graft cells. In some patients, high TCRbeta diversity at day 60 was attributed to recipient T cells and intrathymic progenitors that had survived conditioning. Over subsequent months, a decline in hyperexpanded clone frequencies was noted, and after one year, T-cell counts and TCRbeta diversity were mostly ascribed to newly produced T cells.

About this clonotype itself: Its recognized antigen is unknown. No much larger clonotype is one base removed from it; base qualities were not supplied.

This TCR was sampled from a female patient between 2 and 15 years old who had a stem cell transplant for aplastic anemia, so the T cells may come from the graft donor. Sequencing was performed on PBMCs, mostly from graft donor cells, taken 180 days after TCRalphabeta/CD19-depleted stem cell transplant. Recombination joined TRBV7-3 with TRBJ2-3, with a weak D call of TRBD1 (5 bases match). At the DNA level, the sequence is TGTGCCAGCAGCTTAGCCAGGGGCACAGATACGCAGTATTTT. This yields the protein CASSLARGTDTQYF. With the portions outside the CDR3 filled from the reference TRBV7-3 and TRBJ2-3 genes, the complete variable region becomes GAGVSQTPSNKVTEKGKYVELRCDPISGHTALYWYRQSLGQGPEFLIYFQGTGAADDSGLPNDRFFAVRPEGSVSTLKIQRTERGDSAVYLCASSLARGTDTQYFGPGTRLTVL.